A selection of T cell receptor beta chains follows, all from one sample in a study of blood T cells in healthy people across ages. TCRdb ran MiXCR on the 5' RACE reads and lists one entry per CDR3 protein. The sample holds around 790,000 distinct CDR3 sequences, 44% seen once. Sequenced: blood. The source of these receptors is a man in his 60s in good health. The CDR3 runs from the conserved cysteine through the conserved F or W. D genes are given only for firm matches. The size entry is marked missing in some rows and otherwise reads once, few, many or a size class.

NA	NA	TRBV6-2/TRBV6-3	TRBJ1-1	TGTGCCAGCAGTTACGGCGACGAAGCCCTGAACACTGAAGCTTTCTTT	CASSYGDEALNTEAFF
NA	NA	TRBV6-1	TRBJ2-7	TGTGCCAGCAACCCCGCTGGGGGGTCTTTCTACGAGCAGTACTTC	CASNPAGGSFYEQYF
NA	NA	TRBV5-1	TRBJ2-3	TGCGCCAGCAGCTTGGATCTAGCCCCCACAGATACGCAGTATTTT	CASSLDLAPTDTQYF
few	TRBD1	TRBV6-4	TRBJ2-1	TGTGCCAGCAGTGATCGGACAGGTGCCTACAATGAGCAGTTCTTC	CASSDRTGAYNEQFF
NA	TRBD1	TRBV9	TRBJ2-6	TGTGCCAGCAGCGTCCGACAGGGAACCCGCTCTGGGGCCAACGTCCTGACTTTC	CASSVRQGTRSGANVLTF
NA	NA	TRBV12-3/TRBV12-4	TRBJ2-4	TGTGCCAGCAGTTTCGGTACGGACCGAAACATTCAGTACTTC	CASSFGTDRNIQYF
NA	NA	TRBV7-8	TRBJ2-7	TGTGCCAGCAGCGTAGGCAGGGCGGTATACGAGCAGTACTTC	CASSVGRAVYEQYF
NA	NA	TRBV5-8	TRBJ1-2	TGTGCCAGCAGCTTGGGTCGGCCGGTGTATGGCTACACCTTC	CASSLGRPVYGYTF
NA	TRBD2	TRBV20-1	TRBJ2-5	TGCAGTGCTTCCGGACTAGCGTCTAAAGAGACCCAGTACTTC	CSASGLASKETQYF
NA	TRBD1	TRBV10-3	TRBJ1-2	TGTGCCATCAAGACAGGGGCTCGGGGCTATGGCTACACCTTC	CAIKTGARGYGYTF
once	TRBD2	TRBV6-5	TRBJ2-1	TGTGCCAGCAGTTACTCGGGACTAGCGGCGGAGACCCAGTTCTTC	CASSYSGLAAETQFF
NA	NA	TRBV6-1	TRBJ1-5	TGTGCCAGCAGTCCGCCTTTTACAGGATACAATCAGCCCCAGCATTTT	CASSPPFTGYNQPQHF
few	NA	TRBV6-6	TRBJ1-5	TGTGCCATCAAGACGGGAGATCAGCCCCAGCATTTT	CAIKTGDQPQHF
once	NA	TRBV7-9	TRBJ2-4	TGTGCCAGCAGCTTAGCAGGACAGCTAGCCAAAAACATTCAGTACTTC	CASSLAGQLAKNIQYF
few	NA	TRBV5-1	TRBJ2-3	TGCGCCAGCAGCATTGGACAAATCACAGATACGCAGTATTTT	CASSIGQITDTQYF
NA	NA	TRBV4-1	TRBJ1-2	TGCGCCAGCAGCCAAGCTACCTACGGAGATGGCTACACCTTC	CASSQATYGDGYTF
NA	TRBD1	TRBV6-5	TRBJ1-6	TGTGCCAGCAGAACGGAGGGGGCTGTGGATTCACCCCTCCACTTT	CASRTEGAVDSPLHF
NA	NA	TRBV13	TRBJ2-7	TGTGCCAGCAGCCCCGGGGACGGACCCGTCTACGAGCAGTACTTC	CASSPGDGPVYEQYF
NA	NA	TRBV7-2	TRBJ2-2	TGTGCCAGCAGCTTAGGCCGGGGGAGGAATAGGGCCGGGGAGCTGTTTTTT	CASSLGRGRNRAGELFF
NA	TRBD2	TRBV7-2	TRBJ2-5	TGTGCCAGCAGCTGGATTAGCGGGGGGGCAAATGAGCAGTACTTC	CASSWISGGANEQYF
NA	NA	TRBV11-2	TRBJ2-7	TGTGCCAGCGGATACTCAGGGTCCGAGCAGTACTTC	CASGYSGSEQYF
few	TRBD2	TRBV5-1	TRBJ2-3	TGCGCCAGTTCCCCGGCGACTAGCGGGGCCTCCGCGACAGATACGCAGTATTTT	CASSPATSGASATDTQYF
NA	NA	TRBV18	TRBJ2-2	TGTGCCAGCTCACCCATCCTTGACACCGGGGAGCTGTTTTTT	CASSPILDTGELFF
NA	NA	TRBV25-1	TRBJ2-6	TGTGCCAGCAGTGGATATAAGGGCTTCTCTGGGGCCAACGTCCTGACTTTC	CASSGYKGFSGANVLTF
few	NA	TRBV6-6	TRBJ1-1	TGTGCCAGCACCTCAGCTTTAGGGTCTCGGAACACTGAAGCTTTCTTT	CASTSALGSRNTEAFF
NA	TRBD2	TRBV20-1	TRBJ2-3	TGCAGTGCTAGAAGAGGGACTAGCGGTACCACAGATACGCAGTATTTT	CSARRGTSGTTDTQYF
few	NA	TRBV7-2	TRBJ1-2	TGTGCCAGCAGCTTAGACAGGACCATCTATGGCTACACCTTC	CASSLDRTIYGYTF
NA	NA	TRBV29-1	TRBJ2-2	TGCAGCATAACCCGGGGATGGGCCGGGGAGCTGTTTTTT	CSITRGWAGELFF
NA	TRBD1	TRBV27	TRBJ1-1	TGTGCCAGCAGTTCCCAACGGGACAGGGGGCGGACTAGTGAAGCTTTCTTT	CASSSQRDRGRTSEAFF
NA	TRBD1	TRBV30	TRBJ1-2	TGTGCCTGGAGTGGGGTCCGCCAGGGGGTCTATGGCTACACCTTC	CAWSGVRQGVYGYTF
NA	TRBD1	TRBV6-2/TRBV6-3	TRBJ2-7	TGTGCCAGCAGTTCCCCAACACGGACAGGTTCCTACGAGCAGTACTTC	CASSSPTRTGSYEQYF
NA	TRBD1	TRBV20-1	TRBJ2-7	TGCAGTGCCGCCCGGGACAGGGGCCCCACCTACGAGCAGTACTTC	CSAARDRGPTYEQYF
few	NA	TRBV20-1	TRBJ2-7	TGCAGTGCCCCCTCGGGTACACCCCCCTACGAGCAGTACTTC	CSAPSGTPPYEQYF
NA	TRBD2	TRBV15	TRBJ2-1	TGTGCCACCAGCAGGGGACTAGCGGGGGGGCAGGGAAAGGGGGAGCAGTTCTTC	CATSRGLAGGQGKGEQFF
NA	NA	TRBV4-3	TRBJ2-5	TGCGCCAGCAGCCAAGAGGGACTCACCGGGGAGACCCAGTACTTC	CASSQEGLTGETQYF
NA	NA	TRBV6-1	TRBJ1-5	TGTGCCAGCAGCAGGGATTCCGGTCAGCCCCAGCATTTT	CASSRDSGQPQHF
few	TRBD2	TRBV20-1	TRBJ2-1	TGCAGTGCTAGAGATGGCGGGGGGCCCTACAATGAGCAGTTCTTC	CSARDGGGPYNEQFF
few	NA	TRBV11-2	TRBJ2-7	TGTGCCAGCAGCTTACGGGGGGCTGGCTACGAGCAGTACTTC	CASSLRGAGYEQYF
NA	NA	TRBV2	TRBJ2-5	TGTGCCAGCAGGCCCGACAGCAGCCAAGAGACCCAGTACTTC	CASRPDSSQETQYF